This T cell receptor beta chain was obtained from a study of sequential checkpoint blockade in melanoma. Looking at the study overall: Randomization was 1:1 between first-line nivolumab→ipilimumab and ipilimumab→nivolumab. Each arm's sequence ended with maintenance nivolumab. About two dozen patients had tumor biopsies before treatment and at week 13.

Treatment given: randomized to nivolumab then ipilimumab (arm A) or the reverse (arm B). DNA-damaging chemotherapy had not been given to any patient beforehand. The assay was immunoSEQ multiplex PCR, and TCRdb's table has in-frame clones only and misses some. The sample includes 8,100 or so clones, about 28% of them seen just once. The clonotype comes from a human donor with melanoma. This material consisted of tumor tissue (inferred from file names), taken from a patient given nivolumab and ipilimumab in sequence.

The CDR3 protein is CASSLSPGLALNEQFF. CDR3 in DNA: TGTGCCAGCAGCCTTTCCCCGGGACTAGCTCTTAATGAGCAGTTCTTC. The chain carries TRBV11-3 and TRBJ2-1; TRBD2 matches 9 bases. The CDR3 consists of 16 residues. The germline V gene encodes CDR1 SGHNT and CDR2 YENEEA. V dropped 5 bases and J dropped 7; count of bases not matched to a gene: 12. Using reference TRBV11-3 and TRBJ2-1 for the parts outside the CDR3, the full variable domain is EAGVVQSPRYKIIEKKQPVAFWCNPISGHNTLYWYLQNLGQGPELLIRYENEEAVDDSQLPKDRFSAERLKGVDSTLKIQPAELGDSAVYLCASSLSPGLALNEQFFGPGTRLTVL.